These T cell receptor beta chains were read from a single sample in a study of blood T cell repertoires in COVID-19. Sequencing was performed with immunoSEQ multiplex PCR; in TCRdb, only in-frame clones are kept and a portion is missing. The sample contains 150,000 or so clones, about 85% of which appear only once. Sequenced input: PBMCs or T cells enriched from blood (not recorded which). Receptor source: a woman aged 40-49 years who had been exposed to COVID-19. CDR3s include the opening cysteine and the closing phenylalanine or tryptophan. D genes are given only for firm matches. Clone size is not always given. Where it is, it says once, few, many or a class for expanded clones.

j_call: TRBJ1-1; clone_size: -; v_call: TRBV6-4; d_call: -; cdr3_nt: TGTGCCAGCAGACTAGGACGGAACGGGGCTTTCTTT; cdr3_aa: CASRLGRNGAFF
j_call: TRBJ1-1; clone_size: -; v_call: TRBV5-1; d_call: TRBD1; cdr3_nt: TGCGCCAGCTCCCCACCCGGACAGGGGATTGCGGCTGAAGCTTTCTTT; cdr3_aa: CASSPPGQGIAAEAFF
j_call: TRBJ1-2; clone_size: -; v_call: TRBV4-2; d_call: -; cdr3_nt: TGTGCCAGCAGCCAAGGTAGCCGGGACACTAACTATGGCTACACCTTC; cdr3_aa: CASSQGSRDTNYGYTF
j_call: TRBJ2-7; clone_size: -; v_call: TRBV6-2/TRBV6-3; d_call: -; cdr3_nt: TGTGCCAGCAGTTTCCAGCGGCCCTACGAGCAGTACTTC; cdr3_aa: CASSFQRPYEQYF
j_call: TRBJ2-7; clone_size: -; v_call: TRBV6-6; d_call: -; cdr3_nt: TGTGCCGCCGGGTACGAGCAGTACTTC; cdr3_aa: CAAGYEQYF
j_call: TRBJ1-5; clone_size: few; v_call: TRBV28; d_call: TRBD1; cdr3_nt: TGTGCCAGCAGTTTACAGACAGGGTGGGGGCAGCCCCAGCATTTT; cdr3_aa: CASSLQTGWGQPQHF
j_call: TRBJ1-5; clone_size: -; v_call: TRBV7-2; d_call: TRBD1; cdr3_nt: TGTGCCAGCAGCTTCGCCGGTCAGGGGGAAAATCAGCCCCAGCATTTT; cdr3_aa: CASSFAGQGENQPQHF
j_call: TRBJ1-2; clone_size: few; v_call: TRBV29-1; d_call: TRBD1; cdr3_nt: TGCAGCGTTCCTGACAGGGGGCTAAACTATGGCTACACCTTC; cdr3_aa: CSVPDRGLNYGYTF
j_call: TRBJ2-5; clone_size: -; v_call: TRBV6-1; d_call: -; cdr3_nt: TGTGCCAGCAGTGAAGAACGGGATGCGGAGACCCAGTACTTC; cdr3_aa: CASSEERDAETQYF
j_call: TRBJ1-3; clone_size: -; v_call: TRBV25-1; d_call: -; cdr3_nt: TGTGCCAGCAGTGGCCCGCGGTCGGGGGACACCATATATTTT; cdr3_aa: CASSGPRSGDTIYF
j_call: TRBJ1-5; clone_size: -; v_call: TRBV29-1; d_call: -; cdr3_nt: TGCAGCGTGAGGGCGGGTGAAAATCAGCCCCAGCATTTT; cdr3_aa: CSVRAGENQPQHF
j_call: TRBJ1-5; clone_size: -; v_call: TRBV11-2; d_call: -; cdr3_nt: TGTGCCAGCAGCTTAGACCGGGGTCCCAATCAGCCCCAGCATTTT; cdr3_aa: CASSLDRGPNQPQHF
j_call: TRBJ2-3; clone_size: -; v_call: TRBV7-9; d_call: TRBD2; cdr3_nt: TGTGCCAGCAGCTTGGGGAGGGTTGGACTAGCGAACACAGATACGCAGTATTTT; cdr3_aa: CASSLGRVGLANTDTQYF
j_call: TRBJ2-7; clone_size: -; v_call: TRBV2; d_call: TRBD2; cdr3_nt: TGTGCCAGCAGTGAGCGGCTAGCGGGGACCTACGAGCAGTACTTC; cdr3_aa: CASSERLAGTYEQYF
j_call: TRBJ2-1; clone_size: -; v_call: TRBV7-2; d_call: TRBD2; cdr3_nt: TGTGCCAGCAGCCAGACTAGCGGGAGGTCCACTGAGCAGTTCTTC; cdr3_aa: CASSQTSGRSTEQFF
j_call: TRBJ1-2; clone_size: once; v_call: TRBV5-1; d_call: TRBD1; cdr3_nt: TGCGCCAGCAGCCAAACAGGGGGTGACTATGGCTACACCTTC; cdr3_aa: CASSQTGGDYGYTF
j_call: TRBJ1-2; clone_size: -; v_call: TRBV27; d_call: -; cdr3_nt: TGTGCCAGCAGTTTATCGGGAGGGCATGGCTACACCTTC; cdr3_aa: CASSLSGGHGYTF
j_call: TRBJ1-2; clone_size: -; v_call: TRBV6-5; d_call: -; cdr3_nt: TGTGCCAGCAAGGGGGTCGGCGGGAACTATGGCTACACCTTC; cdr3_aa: CASKGVGGNYGYTF
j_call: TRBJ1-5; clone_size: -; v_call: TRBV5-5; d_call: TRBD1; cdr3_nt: TGTGCCAGCAGCCTAGGGACAGCTAGCAATCAGCCCCAGCATTTT; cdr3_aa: CASSLGTASNQPQHF
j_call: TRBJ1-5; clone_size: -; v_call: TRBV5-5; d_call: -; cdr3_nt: TGTGCCAGCAGCTTGGGGGCAGGGAATCAGCCCCAGCATTTT; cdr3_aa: CASSLGAGNQPQHF
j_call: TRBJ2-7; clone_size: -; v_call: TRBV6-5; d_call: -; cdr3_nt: TGTGCCAGCAGTCAATACAGGGATGGCTCCTACGAGCAGTACTTC; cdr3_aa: CASSQYRDGSYEQYF
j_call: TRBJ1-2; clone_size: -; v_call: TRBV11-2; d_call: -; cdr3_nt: TGTGCCAGCAGCCTAGGGGCGGGATCTGGCTACACCTTC; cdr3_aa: CASSLGAGSGYTF
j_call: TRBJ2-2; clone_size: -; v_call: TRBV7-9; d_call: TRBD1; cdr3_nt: TGTGCCAGCAGCGAGCAGGAGACAGGGTCGGGCGGGGAGCTGTTTTTT; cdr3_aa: CASSEQETGSGGELFF
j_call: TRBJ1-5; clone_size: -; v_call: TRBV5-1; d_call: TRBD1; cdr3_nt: TGCGCCAGCAGCCCCGGACAGGGTGATCAGCCCCAGCATTTT; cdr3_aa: CASSPGQGDQPQHF
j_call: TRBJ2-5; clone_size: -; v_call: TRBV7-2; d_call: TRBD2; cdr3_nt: TGTGCCAGCAGCTTAGTCGCTAGCGGGATCCAAGAGACCCAGTACTTC; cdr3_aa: CASSLVASGIQETQYF
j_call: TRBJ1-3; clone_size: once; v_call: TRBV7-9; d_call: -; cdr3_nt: TGTGCCAGCAGCACAACCGACAGGCCCAGAAACACCATATATTTT; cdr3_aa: CASSTTDRPRNTIYF
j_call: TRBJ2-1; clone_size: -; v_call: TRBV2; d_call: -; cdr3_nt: TGTGCCAGCATAACGGAACAGCTAATCAATGAGCAGTTCTTC; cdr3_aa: CASITEQLINEQFF
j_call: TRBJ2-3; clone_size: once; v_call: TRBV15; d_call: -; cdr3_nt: TGTGCCACCAGCAGGCAACGGGGAAGCACAGATACGCAGTATTTT; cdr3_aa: CATSRQRGSTDTQYF
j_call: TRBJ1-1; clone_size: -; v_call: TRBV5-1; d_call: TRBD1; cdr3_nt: TGCGCCAGCAGGGGACAGGGAGGAATGAACACTGAAGCTTTCTTT; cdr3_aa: CASRGQGGMNTEAFF
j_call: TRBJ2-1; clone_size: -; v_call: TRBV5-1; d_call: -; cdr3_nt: TGCGCCAGCAGCCCGGAGGGTACCGACTACAATGAGCAGTTCTTC; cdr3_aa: CASSPEGTDYNEQFF
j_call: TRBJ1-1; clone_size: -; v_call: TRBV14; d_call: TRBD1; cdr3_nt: TGTGCCAGCAGCCAAGATCGTCGACAGGGAGTCTTGGCTCCTGAAGCTTTCTTT; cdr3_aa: CASSQDRRQGVLAPEAFF
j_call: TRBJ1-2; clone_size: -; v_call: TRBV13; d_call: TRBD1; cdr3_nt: TGTGCCAGCAGCTTATCGACAGGGGTCCTCCCAGCTAACTATGGCTACACCTTC; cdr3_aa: CASSLSTGVLPANYGYTF
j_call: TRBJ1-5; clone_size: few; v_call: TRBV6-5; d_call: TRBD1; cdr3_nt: TGTGCCAGCAGTCCGGACAGGGACGGGTATCGGCCCCAGCATTTT; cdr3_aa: CASSPDRDGYRPQHF
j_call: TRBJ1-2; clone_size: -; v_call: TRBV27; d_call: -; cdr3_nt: TGTGCCAGCAGTTTGTCAGGGTTCTATGGCTACACCTTC; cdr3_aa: CASSLSGFYGYTF
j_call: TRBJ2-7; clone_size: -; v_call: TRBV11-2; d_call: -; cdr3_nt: TGTGCCAGCAGCTCGGACAGCGCATCCTACGAGCAGTACTTC; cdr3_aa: CASSSDSASYEQYF
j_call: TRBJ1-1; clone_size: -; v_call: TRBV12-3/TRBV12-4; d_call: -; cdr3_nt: TGTGCCACCCAAATGGAGATGAACACTGAAGCTTTCTTT; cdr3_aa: CATQMEMNTEAFF
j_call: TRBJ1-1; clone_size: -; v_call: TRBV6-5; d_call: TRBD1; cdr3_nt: TGTGCCAGCACTGTGACAGGGGTGAACACTGAAGCTTTCTTT; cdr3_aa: CASTVTGVNTEAFF
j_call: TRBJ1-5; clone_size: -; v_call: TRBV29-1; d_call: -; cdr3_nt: TGTTTTGGGGGGGACACCGATTGGGATAGCAATCAGCCCCAGCATTTT; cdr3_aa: CFGGDTDWDSNQPQHF
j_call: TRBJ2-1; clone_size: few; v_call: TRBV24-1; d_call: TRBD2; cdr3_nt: TGTGCCACCAGTGATCCATCAGCGGGGGGGCACAATGAGCAGTTCTTC; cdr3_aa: CATSDPSAGGHNEQFF
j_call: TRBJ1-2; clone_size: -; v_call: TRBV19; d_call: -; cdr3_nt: TGTGCCAGTATTCCGGGACATATGCTTGCAAACTATGGCTACACCTTC; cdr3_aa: CASIPGHMLANYGYTF
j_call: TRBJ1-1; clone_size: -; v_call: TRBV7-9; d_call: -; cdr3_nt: TGTGCCAGCAGACCGACAGCAAACACTGAAGCTTTCTTT; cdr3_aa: CASRPTANTEAFF
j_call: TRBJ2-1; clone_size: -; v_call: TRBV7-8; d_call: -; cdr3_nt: TGTGCCAGCAGCTTAGCGGGAGTGAGTAATGAGCAGTTCTTC; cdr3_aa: CASSLAGVSNEQFF
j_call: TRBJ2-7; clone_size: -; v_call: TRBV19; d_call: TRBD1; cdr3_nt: TGTGCCAGTAGTATTCTAACAGGGGGTTTGCACGAGCAGTACTTC; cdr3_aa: CASSILTGGLHEQYF
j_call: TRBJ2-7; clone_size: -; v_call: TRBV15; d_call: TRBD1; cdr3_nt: TGTGCCACCAGCCGAGAGGGACAGGGGCCCTACGAGCAGTACTTC; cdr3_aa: CATSREGQGPYEQYF
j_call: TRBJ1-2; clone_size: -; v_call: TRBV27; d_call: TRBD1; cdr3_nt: TGTGCCACCAGGACAGGGGAGGACTATGGCTACACCTTC; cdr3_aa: CATRTGEDYGYTF
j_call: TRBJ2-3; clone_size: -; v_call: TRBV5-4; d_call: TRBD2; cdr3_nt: TGTGCCAGCAGCGAAGGACTAGCGGCCACAGATACGCAGTATTTT; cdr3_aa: CASSEGLAATDTQYF
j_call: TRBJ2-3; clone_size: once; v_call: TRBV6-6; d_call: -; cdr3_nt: TGTGCCAGCAGCCTTATTAGCGCAAGCACAGATACGCAGTATTTT; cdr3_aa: CASSLISASTDTQYF
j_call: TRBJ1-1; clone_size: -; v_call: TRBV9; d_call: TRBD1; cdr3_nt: TGTGCCAGCAGCGCGGCCGACAGGGGGGGCACTGAAGCTTTCTTT; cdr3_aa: CASSAADRGGTEAFF
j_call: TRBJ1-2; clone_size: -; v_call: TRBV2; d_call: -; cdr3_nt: TGTGCCAGCAGAGAGGACAGCTATGGCTACACCTTC; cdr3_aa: CASREDSYGYTF
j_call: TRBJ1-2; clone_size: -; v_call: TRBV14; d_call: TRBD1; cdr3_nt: TGTGCCAGCAGCCCAAGACAGGGGGCGGGCTATGGCTACACCTTC; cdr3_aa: CASSPRQGAGYGYTF
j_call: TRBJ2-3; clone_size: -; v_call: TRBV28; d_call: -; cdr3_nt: TGTGCCAGCAGTTTTTTGTACAGCGGAGGTAGCACAGATACGCAGTATTTT; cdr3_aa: CASSFLYSGGSTDTQYF
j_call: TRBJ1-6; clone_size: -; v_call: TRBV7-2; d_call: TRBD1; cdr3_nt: TGTGCCAGCAGCTTAGCCACAGGGGGGAATTCACCCCTCCACTTT; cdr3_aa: CASSLATGGNSPLHF